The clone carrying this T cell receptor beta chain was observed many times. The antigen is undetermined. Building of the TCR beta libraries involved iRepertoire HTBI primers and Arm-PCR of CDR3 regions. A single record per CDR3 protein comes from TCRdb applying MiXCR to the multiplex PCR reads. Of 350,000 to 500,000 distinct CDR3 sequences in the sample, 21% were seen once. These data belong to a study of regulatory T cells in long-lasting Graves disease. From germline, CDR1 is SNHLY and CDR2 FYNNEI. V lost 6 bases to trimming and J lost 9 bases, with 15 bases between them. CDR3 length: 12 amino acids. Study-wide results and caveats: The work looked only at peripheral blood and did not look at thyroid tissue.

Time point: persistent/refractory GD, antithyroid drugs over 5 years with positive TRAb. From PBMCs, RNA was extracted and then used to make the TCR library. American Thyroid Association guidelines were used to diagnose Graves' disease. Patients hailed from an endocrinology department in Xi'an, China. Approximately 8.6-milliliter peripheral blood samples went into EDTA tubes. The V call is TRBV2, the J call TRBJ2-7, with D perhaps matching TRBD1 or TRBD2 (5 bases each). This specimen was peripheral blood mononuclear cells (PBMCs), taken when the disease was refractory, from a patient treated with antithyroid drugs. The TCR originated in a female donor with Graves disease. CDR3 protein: CASRRGVVGQYF. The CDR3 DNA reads TGTGCCAGCAGGAGGGGAGTTGTTGGGCAGTACTTC. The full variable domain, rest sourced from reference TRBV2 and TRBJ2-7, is EPEVTQTPSHQVTQMGQEVILRCVPISNHLYFYWYRQILGQKVEFLVSFYNNEISEKSEIFDDQFSVERPDGSNFTLKIRSTKLEDSAMYFCASRRGVVGQYFGPGTRLTVT.